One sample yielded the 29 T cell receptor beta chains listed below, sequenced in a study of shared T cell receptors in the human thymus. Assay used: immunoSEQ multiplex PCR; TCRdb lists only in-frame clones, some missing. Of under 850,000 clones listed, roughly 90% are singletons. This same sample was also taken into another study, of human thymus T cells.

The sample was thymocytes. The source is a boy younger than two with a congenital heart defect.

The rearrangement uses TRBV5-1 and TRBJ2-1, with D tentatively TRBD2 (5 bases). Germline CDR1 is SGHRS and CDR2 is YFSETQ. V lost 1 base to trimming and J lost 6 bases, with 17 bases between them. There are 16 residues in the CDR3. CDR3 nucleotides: TGCGCCAGCAGCTTGAGCGGAGAATCCCTAGTCAATGAGCAGTTCTTC. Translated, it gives CASSLSGESLVNEQFF. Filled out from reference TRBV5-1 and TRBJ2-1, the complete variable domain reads KAGVTQTPRYLIKTRGQQVTLSCSPISGHRSVSWYQQTPGQGLQFLFEYFSETQRNKGNFPGRFSGRQFSNSRSEMNVSTLELGDSALYLCASSLSGESLVNEQFFGPGTRLTVL.

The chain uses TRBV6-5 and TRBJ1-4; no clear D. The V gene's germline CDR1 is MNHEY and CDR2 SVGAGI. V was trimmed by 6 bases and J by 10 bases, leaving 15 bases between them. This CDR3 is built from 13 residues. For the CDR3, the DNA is TGTGCCAGCAGAAAGGGCCCCCGGGGAAAACTGTTTTTT. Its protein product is CASRKGPRGKLFF.

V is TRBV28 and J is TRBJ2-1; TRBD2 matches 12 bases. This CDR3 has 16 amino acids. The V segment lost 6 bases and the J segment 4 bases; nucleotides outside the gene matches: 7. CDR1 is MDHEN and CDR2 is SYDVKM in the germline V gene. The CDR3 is CASRSIGTSGYNEQFF. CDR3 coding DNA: TGTGCCAGCAGAAGCATTGGGACTAGCGGGTACAATGAGCAGTTCTTC.

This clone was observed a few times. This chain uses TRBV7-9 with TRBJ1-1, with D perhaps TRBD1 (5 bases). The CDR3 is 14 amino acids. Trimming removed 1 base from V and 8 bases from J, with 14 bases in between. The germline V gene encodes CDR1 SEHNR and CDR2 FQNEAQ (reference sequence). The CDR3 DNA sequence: TGTGCCAGCAGCTTAGATGGCCGGGGGACGGAAGCTTTCTTT. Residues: CASSLDGRGTEAFF.

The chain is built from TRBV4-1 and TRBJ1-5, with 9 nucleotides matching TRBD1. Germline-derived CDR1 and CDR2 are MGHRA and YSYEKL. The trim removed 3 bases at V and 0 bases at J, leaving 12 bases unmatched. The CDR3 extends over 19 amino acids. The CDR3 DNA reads TGCGCCAGCAGCCACGCGACAGGGGGTTCCGGCCTTAGCAATCAGCCCCAGCATTTT. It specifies CASSHATGGSGLSNQPQHF.

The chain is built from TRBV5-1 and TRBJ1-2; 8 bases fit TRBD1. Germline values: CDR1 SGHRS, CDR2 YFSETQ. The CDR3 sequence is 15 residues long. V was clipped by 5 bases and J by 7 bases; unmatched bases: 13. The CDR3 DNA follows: TGCGCCAGCAGGCCCCATCTGGACAGGGCGGCTGGCTACACCTTC. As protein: CASRPHLDRAAGYTF.

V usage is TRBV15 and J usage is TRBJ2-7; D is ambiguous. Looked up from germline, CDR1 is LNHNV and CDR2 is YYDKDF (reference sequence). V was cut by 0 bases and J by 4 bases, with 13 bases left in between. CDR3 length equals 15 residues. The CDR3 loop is CATSRDAGVVYEQYF. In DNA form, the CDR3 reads TGTGCCACCAGCAGAGATGCCGGAGTGGTGTACGAGCAGTACTTC.

The CDR3 region has the DNA TGTGCCAGCACCCGGGCGGGTTTTGGTGGCTACACCTTC. Its translation: CASTRAGFGGYTF. This rearrangement joins TRBV5-4 to TRBJ1-2, with D unresolved. V was trimmed by 6 bases and J by 7 bases, leaving 16 bases between them. This CDR3 spans 13 amino acids. Germline loops: CDR1 SGHNT, CDR2 YYREEE (reference sequence). Combining the CDR3 with reference TRBV5-4 and TRBJ1-2 gives the whole variable domain ETGVTQSPTHLIKTRGQQVTLRCSSQSGHNTVSWYQQALGQGPQFIFQYYREEENGRGNFPPRFSGLQFPNYSSELNVNALELDDSALYLCASTRAGFGGYTFGSGTRLTVV.

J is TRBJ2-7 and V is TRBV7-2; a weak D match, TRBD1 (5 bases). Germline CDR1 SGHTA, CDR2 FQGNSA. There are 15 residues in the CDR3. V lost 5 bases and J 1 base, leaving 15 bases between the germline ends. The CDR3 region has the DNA TGTGCCAGCAGCACAGACAGTGAAGGGTCCTACGAGCAGTACTTC. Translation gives CASSTDSEGSYEQYF.

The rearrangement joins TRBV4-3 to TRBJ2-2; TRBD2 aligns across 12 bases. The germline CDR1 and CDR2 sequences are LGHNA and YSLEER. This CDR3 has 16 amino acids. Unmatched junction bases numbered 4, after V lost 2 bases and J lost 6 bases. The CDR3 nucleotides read TGCGCCAGCAGCCAACCGACTAGCGGGAGATCCGGGGAGCTGTTTTTT. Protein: CASSQPTSGRSGELFF.

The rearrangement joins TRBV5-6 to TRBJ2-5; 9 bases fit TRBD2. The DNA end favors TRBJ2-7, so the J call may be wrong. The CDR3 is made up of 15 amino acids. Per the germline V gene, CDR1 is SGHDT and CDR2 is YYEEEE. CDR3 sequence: CASSPRLAAAYEQYF. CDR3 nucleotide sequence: TGTGCCAGCAGCCCCAGACTAGCGGCAGCCTACGAGCAGTACTTC.

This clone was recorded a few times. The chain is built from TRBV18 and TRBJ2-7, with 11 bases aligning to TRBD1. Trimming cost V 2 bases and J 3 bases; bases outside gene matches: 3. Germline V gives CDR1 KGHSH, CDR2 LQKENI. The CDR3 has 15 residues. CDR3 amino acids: CASSPNGTGGYEQYF. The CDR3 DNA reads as TGTGCCAGCTCACCAAACGGGACAGGGGGCTACGAGCAGTACTTC.

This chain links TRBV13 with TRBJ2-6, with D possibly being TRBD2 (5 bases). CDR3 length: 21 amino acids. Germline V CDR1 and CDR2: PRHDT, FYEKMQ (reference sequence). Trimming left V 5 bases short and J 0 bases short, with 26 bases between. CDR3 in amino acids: CASSPPTFAGTVFSGANVLTF. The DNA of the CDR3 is TGTGCCAGCAGCCCCCCCACTTTTGCGGGCACTGTTTTCTCTGGGGCCAACGTCCTGACTTTC. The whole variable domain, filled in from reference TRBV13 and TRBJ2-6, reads AAGVIQSPRHLIKEKRETATLKCYPIPRHDTVYWYQQGPGQDPQFLISFYEKMQSDKGSIPDRFSAQQFSDYHSELNMSSLELGDSALYFCASSPPTFAGTVFSGANVLTFGAGSRLTVL.

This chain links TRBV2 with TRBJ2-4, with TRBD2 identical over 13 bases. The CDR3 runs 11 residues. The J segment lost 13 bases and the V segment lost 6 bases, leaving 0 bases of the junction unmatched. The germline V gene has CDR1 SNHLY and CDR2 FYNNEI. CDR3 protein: CASRGLAGQYF. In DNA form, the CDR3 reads TGTGCCAGCAGGGGACTAGCGGGACAGTACTTC.

The CDR3 coding sequence is TGTGCTAGTGGTTTGGTACGGTCGTCGACTAGCGGGAGGGGAGAGACCCAGTACTTC. Translating it yields CASGLVRSSTSGRGETQYF. The chain combines TRBV12-5 with TRBJ2-5; 14 bases map to TRBD2. Germline V gives CDR1 LGHNT, CDR2 FRNRAP. V was clipped by 0 bases and J by 4 bases; unmatched bases: 10. This CDR3 spans 19 amino acids.

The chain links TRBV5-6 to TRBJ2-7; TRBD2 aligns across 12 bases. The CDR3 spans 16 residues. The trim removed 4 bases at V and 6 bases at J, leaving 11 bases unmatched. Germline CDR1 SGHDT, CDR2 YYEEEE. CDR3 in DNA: TGTGCCAGCAGCCTACGACTAGCGGGAGTGTTGGGCGAGCAGTACTTC. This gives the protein CASSLRLAGVLGEQYF.

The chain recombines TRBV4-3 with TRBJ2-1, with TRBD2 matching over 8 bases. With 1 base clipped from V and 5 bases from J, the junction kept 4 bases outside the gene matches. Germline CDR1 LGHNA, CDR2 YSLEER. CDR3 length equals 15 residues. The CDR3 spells CASSQVSGIHNEQFF. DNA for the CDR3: TGCGCCAGCAGCCAAGTTAGCGGGATCCACAATGAGCAGTTCTTC.

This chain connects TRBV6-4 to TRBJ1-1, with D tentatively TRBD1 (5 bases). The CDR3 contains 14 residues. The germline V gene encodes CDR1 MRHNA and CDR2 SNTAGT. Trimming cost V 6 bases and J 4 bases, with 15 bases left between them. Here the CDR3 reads CASSPRDGSTEAFF. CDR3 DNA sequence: TGTGCCAGCAGCCCCAGGGATGGAAGCACTGAAGCTTTCTTT.

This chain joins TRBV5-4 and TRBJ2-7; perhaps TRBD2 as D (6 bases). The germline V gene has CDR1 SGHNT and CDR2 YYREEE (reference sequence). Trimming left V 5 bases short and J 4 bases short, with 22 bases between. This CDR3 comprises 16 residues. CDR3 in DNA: TGTGCCAGCAGTTTAGGTGGAGGGCCTCCCGAGTACGAGCAGTACTTC. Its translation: CASSLGGGPPEYEQYF.

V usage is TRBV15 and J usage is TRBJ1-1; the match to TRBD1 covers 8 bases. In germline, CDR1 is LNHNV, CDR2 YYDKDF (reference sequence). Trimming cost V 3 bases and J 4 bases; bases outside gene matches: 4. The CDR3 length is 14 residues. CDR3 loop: CATSSRQGSTEAFF. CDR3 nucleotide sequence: TGTGCCACCAGCAGTAGACAGGGGAGCACTGAAGCTTTCTTT.

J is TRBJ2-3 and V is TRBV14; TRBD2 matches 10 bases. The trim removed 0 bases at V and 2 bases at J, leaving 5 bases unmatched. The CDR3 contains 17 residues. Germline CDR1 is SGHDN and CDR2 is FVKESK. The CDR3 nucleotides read TGTGCCAGCAGCCAAGAAACTAGCGGGGCCATCACAGATACGCAGTATTTT. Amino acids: CASSQETSGAITDTQYF. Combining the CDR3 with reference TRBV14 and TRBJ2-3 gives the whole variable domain EAGVTQFPSHSVIEKGQTVTLRCDPISGHDNLYWYRRVMGKEIKFLLHFVKESKQDESGMPNNRFLAERTGGTYSTLKVQPAELEDSGVYFCASSQETSGAITDTQYFGPGTRLTVL.

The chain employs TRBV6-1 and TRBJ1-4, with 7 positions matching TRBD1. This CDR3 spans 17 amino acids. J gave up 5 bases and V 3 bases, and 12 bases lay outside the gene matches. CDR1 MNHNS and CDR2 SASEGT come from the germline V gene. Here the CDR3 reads CASSEQKGAGENEKLFF. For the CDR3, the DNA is TGTGCCAGCAGTGAGCAAAAGGGGGCAGGTGAAAATGAAAAACTGTTTTTT.

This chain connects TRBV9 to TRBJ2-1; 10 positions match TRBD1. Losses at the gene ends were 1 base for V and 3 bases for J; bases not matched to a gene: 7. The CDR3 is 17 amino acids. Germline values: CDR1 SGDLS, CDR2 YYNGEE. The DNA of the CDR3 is TGTGCCAGCAGCGTACCCCCGACAGGGGGCCTCTACAATGAGCAGTTCTTC. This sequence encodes CASSVPPTGGLYNEQFF.

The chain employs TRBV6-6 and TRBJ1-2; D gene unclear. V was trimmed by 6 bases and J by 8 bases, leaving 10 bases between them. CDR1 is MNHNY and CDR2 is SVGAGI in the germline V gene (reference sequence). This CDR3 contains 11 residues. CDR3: CASRNEGGYTF. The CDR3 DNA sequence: TGTGCCAGCAGGAACGAGGGCGGCTACACCTTC.

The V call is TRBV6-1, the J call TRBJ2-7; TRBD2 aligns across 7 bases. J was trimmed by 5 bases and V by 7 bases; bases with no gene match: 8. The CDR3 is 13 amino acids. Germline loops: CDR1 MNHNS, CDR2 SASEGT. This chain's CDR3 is CASIEGLYDEQYF. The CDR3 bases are TGTGCCAGCATCGAGGGACTATATGACGAGCAGTACTTC.

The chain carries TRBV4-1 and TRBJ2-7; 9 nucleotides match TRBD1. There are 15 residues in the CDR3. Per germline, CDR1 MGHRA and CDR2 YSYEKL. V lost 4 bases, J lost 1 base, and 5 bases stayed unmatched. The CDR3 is CASSLRQGVSYEQYF. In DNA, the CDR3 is TGCGCCAGCAGCCTTCGACAGGGGGTGTCCTACGAGCAGTACTTC.

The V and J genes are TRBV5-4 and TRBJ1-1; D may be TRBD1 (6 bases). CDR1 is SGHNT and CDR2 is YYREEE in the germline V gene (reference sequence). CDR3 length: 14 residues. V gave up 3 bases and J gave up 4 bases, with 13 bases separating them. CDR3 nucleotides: TGTGCCAGCAGCTCCCACAGGGTTGCCACTGAAGCTTTCTTT. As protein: CASSSHRVATEAFF.

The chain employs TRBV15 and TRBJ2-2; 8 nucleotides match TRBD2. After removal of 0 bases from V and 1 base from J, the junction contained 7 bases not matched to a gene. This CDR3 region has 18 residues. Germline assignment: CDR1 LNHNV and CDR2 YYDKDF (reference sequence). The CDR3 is CATSREGREAQNTGELFF. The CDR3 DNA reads TGTGCCACCAGCAGAGAGGGGCGGGAGGCCCAGAACACCGGGGAGCTGTTTTTT.

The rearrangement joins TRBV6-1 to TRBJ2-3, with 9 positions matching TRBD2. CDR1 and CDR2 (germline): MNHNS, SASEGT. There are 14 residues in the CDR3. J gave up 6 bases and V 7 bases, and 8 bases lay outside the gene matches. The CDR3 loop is CASTRSGRRDTQYF. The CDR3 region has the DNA TGTGCCAGCACCCGAAGCGGGAGGAGGGATACGCAGTATTTT.